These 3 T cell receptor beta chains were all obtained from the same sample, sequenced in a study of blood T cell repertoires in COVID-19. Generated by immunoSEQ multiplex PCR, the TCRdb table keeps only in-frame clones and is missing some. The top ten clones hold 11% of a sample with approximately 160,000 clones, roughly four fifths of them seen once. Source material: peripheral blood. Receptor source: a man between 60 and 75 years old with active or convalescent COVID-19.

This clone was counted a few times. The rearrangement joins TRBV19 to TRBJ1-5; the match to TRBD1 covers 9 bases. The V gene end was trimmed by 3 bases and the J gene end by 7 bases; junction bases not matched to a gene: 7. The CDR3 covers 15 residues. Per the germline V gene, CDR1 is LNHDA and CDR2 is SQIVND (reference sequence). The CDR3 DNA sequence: TGTGCCAGTAGTATGGTTGGGACAGGGTCCCAGCCCCAGCATTTT. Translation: CASSMVGTGSQPQHF.

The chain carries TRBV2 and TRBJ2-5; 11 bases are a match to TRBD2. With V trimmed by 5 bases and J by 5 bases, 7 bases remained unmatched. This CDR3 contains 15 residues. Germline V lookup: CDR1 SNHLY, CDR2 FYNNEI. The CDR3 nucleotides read TGTGCCAGCAGTCCTGTAGCGGGAGGGCGTGAGACCCAGTACTTC. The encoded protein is CASSPVAGGRETQYF.

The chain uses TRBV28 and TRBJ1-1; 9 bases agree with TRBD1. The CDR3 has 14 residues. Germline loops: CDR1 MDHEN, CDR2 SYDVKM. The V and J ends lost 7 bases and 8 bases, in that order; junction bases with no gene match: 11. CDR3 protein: CASTNTGGWGEAFF. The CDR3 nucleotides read TGTGCCAGCACCAATACAGGGGGCTGGGGAGAAGCTTTCTTT.